Each of the 10 T cell receptor beta chains below was sequenced from the same sample in a study of T cells after yellow fever vaccination (dated by TCRdb to the late 2010s). Libraries were constructed by 5' RACE. Sequenced using an Illumina HiSeq 2500. Clones were called with MiXCR by TCRdb after fastp trimmed the public reads at Q25, and only in-frame beta chains were retained. Rows merge per CDR3 protein into single entries with the most common DNA and genes. The sample yields 500,000 to 650,000 distinct CDR3 sequences; approximately 13% were counted once. Clones ranked in the top ten supply about 15% of the sample. The treatment or condition tag for this specimen amounts to: live attenuated yellow fever vaccine strain. This specimen was PBMCs, taken on the day of the yellow fever booster vaccination. Receptor source: a man aged 30 to 39 who received the YFV17D yellow fever vaccine.

This chain links TRBV7-2 with TRBJ1-1, with D unclear. This CDR3 has 10 amino acids. V lost 5 bases, J lost 5 bases, and 3 bases lay in between. Germline V lookup: CDR1 SGHTA, CDR2 FQGNSA. CDR3 in DNA: TGTGCCAGCAGCACTACTGAAGCTTTCTTT. Protein product: CASSTTEAFF.

The sample holds many counts of this clonotype. This chain joins TRBV29-1 and TRBJ1-1; D gene uncertain. The V gene lost 3 bases and the J gene lost 0 bases, with 8 bases spanning the gap. Germline CDR1 and CDR2: SQVTM and ANQGSEA. The CDR3 totals 13 residues. Written as DNA, the CDR3 is TGCAGCGTTGAGAAGGCCATGAACACTGAAGCTTTCTTT. Protein product: CSVEKAMNTEAFF.

The chain carries TRBV9 and TRBJ2-7; 7 bases map to TRBD1. V was clipped by 0 bases and J by 9 bases; unmatched bases: 15. Germline values: CDR1 SGDLS, CDR2 YYNGEE. The CDR3 is made up of 16 amino acids. This CDR3 reads CASSVATGVGNERQYF. CDR3 nucleotides: TGTGCCAGCAGCGTAGCTACAGGGGTAGGGAACGAACGGCAGTACTTC.

This clonotype was seen a handful of times. This chain links TRBV5-1 with TRBJ2-1; 10 nucleotides agree with TRBD2. V shed 0 bases and J 4 bases; nucleotides not matched to a gene: 4. The CDR3 length is 16 residues. CDR1 and CDR2 (germline): SGHRS, YFSETQ. The CDR3 DNA sequence: TGCGCCAGCAGCTTGGCCCCTAGCGGGGGTTACAATGAGCAGTTCTTC. Protein product: CASSLAPSGGYNEQFF.

A few counts support this clonotype. The chain combines TRBV20-1 with TRBJ2-6, with TRBD1 as a possible D gene (5 bases). The CDR3 is 16 residues long. Trimming removed 5 bases at V and 1 base at J, with 15 bases between. Germline CDR1 DFQATT, CDR2 SNEGSKA (reference sequence). CDR3 nucleotide sequence: TGCAGTGCTCGCCGACAGATTTTGTCTGGGGCCAACGTCCTGACTTTC. It codes for CSARRQILSGANVLTF.

This clonotype was seen more than once but under ten times. The chain joins TRBV19 to TRBJ2-1; D tentatively fits TRBD1 or TRBD2 (7 bases each). Germline V gene data show CDR1 as LNHDA and CDR2 as SQIVND (reference sequence). The CDR3 is 14 residues long. The V end lost 4 bases, the J end lost 8 bases, and 15 bases lay between the germline ends. CDR3 amino acids: CASSTTQGGDEQFF. The CDR3 DNA sequence: TGTGCCAGTAGTACCACCCAGGGGGGGGATGAGCAGTTCTTC.

CDR3 amino acids: CASSFVPILAGVTTGELFF. CDR3 DNA sequence: TGTGCCAGCAGTTTCGTACCGATACTAGCGGGAGTTACCACCGGGGAGCTGTTTTTT. The chain uses TRBV28 and TRBJ2-2, with 11 nucleotides matching TRBD2. V gave up 3 bases and J gave up 4 bases; unmatched junction bases: 13. This CDR3 region has 19 residues. The germline V gene has CDR1 MDHEN and CDR2 SYDVKM.

This clonotype was observed a handful of times. V usage is TRBV28 and J usage is TRBJ2-7, with 8 bases aligning to TRBD2. Germline values: CDR1 MDHEN, CDR2 SYDVKM. J gave up 1 base and V 6 bases, and 14 bases lay outside the gene matches. The CDR3 is 17 residues long. CDR3 nucleotide sequence: TGTGCCAGCAGCCCCCGGGGTGCGGGAGGCCTATCCTACGAGCAGTACTTC. This codes for CASSPRGAGGLSYEQYF.

This clonotype was recorded at least ten times. V usage is TRBV7-9 and J usage is TRBJ2-1; 10 nucleotides match TRBD2. The CDR3 contains 19 residues. The junction had 13 bases not matched to a gene; V was cut back by 4 bases and J by 1 base. The germline CDR1 and CDR2 sequences are SEHNR and FQNEAQ (reference sequence). CDR3 residues: CASSSNLAGVKSSYNEQFF. CDR3 nucleotide sequence: TGTGCCAGCAGCTCCAATCTAGCGGGAGTGAAGAGTTCCTACAATGAGCAGTTCTTC.

The chain couples TRBV7-2 to TRBJ2-7; 11 bases fit TRBD2. Germline CDR1 and CDR2: SGHTA and FQGNSA. Trimming took 1 base from V and 5 from J; bases not matched to a gene: 4. The CDR3 has 15 amino acids. CDR3 sequence: CASSLVAGGPDEQYF. The CDR3 region has the DNA TGTGCCAGCAGCTTAGTAGCGGGAGGGCCCGACGAGCAGTACTTC.